Presented here are 7 T cell receptor beta chains from one specimen sequenced in a study of early T cells in non-severe SARS-CoV-2 infection. TCRdb analysed the 5' RACE reads with MiXCR anew, one entry per CDR3 protein. This table holds about 60,000 distinct CDR3 sequences, 8% to 9.5% found once. Specimen: whole blood. All receptors derive from an adult who was a healthcare worker with PCR-confirmed SARS-CoV-2 infection or an uninfected control (not recorded which).

This clonotype came up a few times. The CDR3 nucleotides read TGTGCCAGCAGCCTCAACCCCGCTGGACAGGGCGAGCAGTACTTC. Its translation is CASSLNPAGQGEQYF. The chain joins TRBV13 to TRBJ2-7; TRBD1 matches 8 bases. CDR1 and CDR2 (germline): PRHDT, FYEKMQ (reference sequence). This CDR3 comprises 15 residues. Losses at the gene ends were 5 bases for V and 6 bases for J; bases not matched to a gene: 12.

This chain joins TRBV12-3 or TRBV12-4 and TRBJ2-7, with 9 bases identical to TRBD2. This CDR3 region has 15 residues. V lost 6 bases, J lost 3 bases, and 9 bases stayed unmatched. Here the CDR3 DNA reads TGTGCCAGCAGCTCCTTGACTAGCGGAGTCTACGAGCAGTACTTC. Amino acids: CASSSLTSGVYEQYF.

This clonotype was found a few times. This chain uses TRBV4-1 with TRBJ2-3; D ambiguous. CDR1 is MGHRA, CDR2 YSYEKL, per germline. CDR3 size: 14 residues. V gave up 2 bases and J gave up 2 bases, with 8 bases separating them. CDR3 nucleotides: TGCGCCAGCAGCCAACCCCTTAACACAGATACGCAGTATTTT. It specifies CASSQPLNTDTQYF.

The chain links TRBV29-1 to TRBJ2-5; no reliable D call. With 4 bases removed from V and 5 bases from J, the gap between germline ends came to 8 bases. Germline V gene data show CDR1 as SQVTM and CDR2 as ANQGSEA. The CDR3 consists of 11 residues. The CDR3 region is CSVGRRETQYF. In DNA form, the CDR3 reads TGCAGCGTTGGCAGGCGGGAGACCCAGTACTTC.

This clonotype was counted ten times or more. This sequence joins TRBV6-6 and TRBJ1-4; the D is unclear. CDR1 is MNHNY and CDR2 is SVGAGI in the germline V gene (reference sequence). The V gene lost 6 bases and the J gene lost 5 bases, with 16 bases spanning the gap. The CDR3 is 15 amino acids. DNA for the CDR3: TGTGCCAGCAGGGATACAGTTTCTAACAATGAAAAACTGTTTTTT. The encoded protein is CASRDTVSNNEKLFF.

The CDR3 DNA reads TGTGCTAGTGGTTTGTGGACGGGCGGGGCTACAGATACGCAGTATTTT. The encoded protein is CASGLWTGGATDTQYF. The V call is TRBV12-5, the J call TRBJ2-3, with D tentatively TRBD2 (6 bases). Between the trimmed V and J ends, which lost 2 bases and 3 bases, there was a span of 15 bases. The germline V gene encodes CDR1 LGHNT and CDR2 FRNRAP. The CDR3 contains 16 residues.

The genes are TRBV7-6 and TRBJ2-1; no clear D gene. The CDR3 has 15 amino acids. V was clipped by 5 bases and J by 0 bases, with 11 bases between them. Germline V gene data show CDR1 as SGHVS and CDR2 as FNYEAQ. CDR3 coding DNA: TGTGCCAGCAGCCGAAGCCAAAGCTCCTACAATGAGCAGTTCTTC. Translated: CASSRSQSSYNEQFF. The variable domain in full, with the rest retrieved from reference TRBV7-6 and TRBJ2-1, is GAGVSQSPRYKVTKRGQDVALRCDPISGHVSLYWYRQALGQGPEFLTYFNYEAQQDKSGLPNDRFSAERPEGSISTLTIQRTEQRDSAMYRCASSRSQSSYNEQFFGPGTRLTVL.